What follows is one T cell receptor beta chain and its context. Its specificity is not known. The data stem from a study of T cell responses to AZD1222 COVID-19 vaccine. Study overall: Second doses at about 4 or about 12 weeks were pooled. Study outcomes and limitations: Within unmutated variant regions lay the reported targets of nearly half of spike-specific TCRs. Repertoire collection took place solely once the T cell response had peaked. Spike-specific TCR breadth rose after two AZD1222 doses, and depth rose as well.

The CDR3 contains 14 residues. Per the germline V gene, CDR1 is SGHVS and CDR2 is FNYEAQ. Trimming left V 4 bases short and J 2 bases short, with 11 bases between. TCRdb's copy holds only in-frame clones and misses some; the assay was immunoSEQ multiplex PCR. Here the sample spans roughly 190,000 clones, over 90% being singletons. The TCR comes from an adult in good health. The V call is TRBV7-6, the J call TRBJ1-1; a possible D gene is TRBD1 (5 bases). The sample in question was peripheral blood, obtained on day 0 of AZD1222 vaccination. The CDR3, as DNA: TGTGCCAGCAGCTCGGGACCGACTAACACTGAAGCTTTCTTT. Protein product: CASSSGPTNTEAFF.